At least ten counts were recorded for the clone carrying this TCR beta chain. Its cognate antigen is unknown. The data belong to a study of identical twins. Study-wide findings and caveats: Invariant populations such as MAIT and iNKT cells could partly muddle zero-insertion analyses.

CDR3 length: 14 residues. Deletions cut 2 bases from V and 4 bases from J, with 9 bases between. Per the germline V gene, CDR1 is SGHRS and CDR2 is YFSETQ. TCRdb reanalysed the 5' RACE reads using MiXCR and keeps one entry per CDR3 protein. The repertoire holds around 250,000 distinct CDR3 sequences, with over 5.5% as singletons. The same specimen was also included in a second study, on T cells expressing NK-cell markers. That source notes: Also leading the CD3+CD56-NKG2C+ fraction in a handful of donors were these clonotypes.

The V gene is TRBV5-1, the J gene TRBJ2-2, with D tentatively TRBD2 (6 bases). Specimen: CD8+ T cells sorted from blood. The sequence was collected from a woman aged 18-29 years in good health. For the CDR3, the DNA is TGCGCCAGCAGCTTCGGGGGTCCCACCGGGGAGCTGTTTTTT. It encodes CASSFGGPTGELFF.